The next 11 T cell receptor beta chains were all read from a single sample in a study of T cells in Graves' hyperthyroidism and ophthalmopathy. Researchers took RNA transcripts and amplified the TCR beta CDR3 regions from them. With the HTBI primer set, the TCR CDR3 went through a first round of RT-PCR. TCRdb fed the multiplex PCR reads into MiXCR, producing one record per CDR3 protein. The data show roughly 500,000 distinct CDR3 sequences, around 45% seen once. Source material: peripheral blood or thyroid tissue (not recorded which). The source is an adult woman with Graves' disease, either hyperthyroidism or ophthalmopathy (not recorded which).

The chain uses TRBV19 and TRBJ2-1; D perhaps matches TRBD2 (6 bases). The CDR3 loop spans 16 amino acids. The germline CDR1 and CDR2 sequences are LNHDA and SQIVND (reference sequence). V lost 7 bases and J 8 bases, leaving 24 bases between the germline ends. The CDR3 region is CASTIGTGSLGYEQFF. The CDR3 nucleotides are TGTGCCAGTACCATTGGCACCGGGAGTCTTGGGTATGAGCAGTTCTTC.

CDR3 coding DNA: TGTGCCAGCAGCTCAAGACAGGGGGGTGACAGGCGTTACACTGAAGCTTTCTTT. Translating it yields CASSSRQGGDRRYTEAFF. The chain uses TRBV7-2 and TRBJ1-1, with 9 bases identical to TRBD1. The V segment lost 4 bases and the J segment 3 bases; nucleotides outside the gene matches: 15. CDR1 and CDR2 (germline): SGHTA, FQGNSA. The CDR3 sequence is 18 residues long.

The rearrangement uses TRBV7-9 and TRBJ1-2, with a tentative D call TRBD1 (5 bases). CDR1 SEHNR and CDR2 FQNEAQ come from the germline V gene (reference sequence). V lost 0 bases and J lost 8, with 13 bases in between. The CDR3 extends over 14 amino acids. CDR3 sequence (DNA): TGTGCCAGCAGCTTAGCAGGAGGGGACGGAGGCTACACCTTC. This gives the protein CASSLAGGDGGYTF.

This clonotype has a count of ten or more. This chain connects TRBV4-2 to TRBJ2-7, with D possibly TRBD2 on 7 matching bases. V lost 1 base to trimming and J lost 0 bases, with 13 bases between them. CDR1 and CDR2 (germline): LGHNA, YNFKEQ. This CDR3 comprises 16 residues. CDR3 DNA: TGTGCCAGCAGCCAAGTGGGGGGCGGGAGCTCCTACGAGCAGTACTTC. It translates to CASSQVGGGSSYEQYF.

This clonotype has a count of ten or more. J is TRBJ1-2 and V is TRBV7-3; D gene unclear. The CDR3 has 14 residues. V lost 5 bases, J lost 5 bases, and 15 bases lay in between. CDR1 SGHTA and CDR2 FQGTGA come from the germline V gene. The CDR3 protein is CASSPQPNSYGYTF. CDR3 DNA: TGTGCCAGCAGCCCCCAGCCTAATTCATATGGCTACACCTTC.

This clonotype was picked up many times. The chain combines TRBV5-1 with TRBJ1-1, with TRBD1 as a possible D gene (6 bases). The V end was cut by 3 bases, the J end by 0 bases, with 9 bases between. The CDR3 has 14 amino acids. Germline V gene data show CDR1 as SGHRS and CDR2 as YFSETQ. The CDR3: CASSSDRMNTEAFF. In nucleotides, the CDR3 is TGCGCCAGCAGCTCGGACAGAATGAACACTGAAGCTTTCTTT.

This clonotype occurred many times. The CDR3: CASRMTGSNTEAFF. DNA of the CDR3: TGCGCCAGCAGGATGACAGGGTCGAACACTGAAGCTTTCTTT. This chain links TRBV5-1 with TRBJ1-1; 7 bases are a match to TRBD1. With V trimmed by 5 bases and J by 1 base, 5 bases remained unmatched. The CDR3 length is 14 residues. In germline, CDR1 is SGHRS, CDR2 YFSETQ.

This clonotype has at least ten counts. This chain uses TRBV6-1 with TRBJ1-1, with D tentatively TRBD1 (6 bases). Germline V gene data show CDR1 as MNHNS and CDR2 as SASEGT. V dropped 6 bases and J dropped 0 bases, with 11 bases sitting between them. The CDR3 is 14 residues long. For the CDR3, the DNA is TGTGCCAGCAGCGAAACAGGGATGAACACTGAAGCTTTCTTT. Its protein product is CASSETGMNTEAFF.

A few counts support this clonotype. The genes are TRBV25-1 and TRBJ1-4; 7 bases fit TRBD1. After removal of 6 bases from V and 5 bases from J, the junction contained 9 bases not matched to a gene. The CDR3 runs to 15 residues. CDR1 and CDR2 (germline): MGHDK, SYGVNS. In DNA form, the CDR3 reads TGTGCCAGCAGATCTACCGGGACAGTAAATGAAAAACTGTTTTTT. The encoded protein is CASRSTGTVNEKLFF.

This clonotype was found many times. The V and J genes are TRBV9 and TRBJ2-2, with a weak D call TRBD1 (5 bases). CDR3 length equals 13 residues. Trimming left V 0 bases short and J 10 bases short, with 10 bases between. Germline CDR1 reads SGDLS; CDR2 reads YYNGEE. This CDR3 is CASSVALGEELFF. The CDR3 nucleotides read TGTGCCAGCAGCGTAGCTCTAGGGGAGGAGCTGTTTTTT.

This clonotype was found many times. The J gene is TRBJ1-2, the V gene TRBV29-1, with 7 bases that match TRBD1. Per germline, CDR1 SQVTM and CDR2 ANQGSEA. The CDR3 length is 11 residues. The V gene end was trimmed by 8 bases and the J gene end by 4 bases; junction bases not matched to a gene: 4. CDR3 region: CSSRDSYGYTF. Written as DNA, the CDR3 is TGCAGCAGCCGGGACAGCTATGGCTACACCTTC.